The 17 T cell receptor beta chains presented below share a single source sample, sequenced in a study of PD-1 blockade in classical Hodgkin lymphoma. Time point denoted: cycle 4 day 1 (C4D1), after 6 weeks of nivolumab. Each patient's relapse followed autologous stem cell transplantation, and brentuximab vedotin exposure varied. The study purified CD4+ T cells from thawed PBMCs using magnetic negative selection. Repertoires were generated with immunoSEQ multiplex PCR, while TCRdb's copy carries only in-frame clones and drops some. The table shows tens of thousands of clones, with 75% to 90% occurring only once. The material was CD4+ T cells from blood, obtained before the fourth cycle of nivolumab. The receptors were sampled from a human donor with classical Hodgkin lymphoma.

This clone was detected only a few times. This chain joins TRBV7-9 and TRBJ1-4; 7 bases agree with TRBD1. J lost 4 bases, V lost 5 bases, and 4 bases had no gene match. The germline V gene has CDR1 SEHNR and CDR2 FQNEAQ (reference sequence). The CDR3 contains 14 residues. CDR3 protein: CASSPQGFNEKLFF. CDR3 coding DNA: TGTGCCAGCAGCCCACAGGGGTTTAATGAAAAACTGTTTTTT. The whole variable domain, filled in from reference TRBV7-9 and TRBJ1-4, reads DTGVSQNPRHKITKRGQNVTFRCDPISEHNRLYWYRQTLGQGPEFLTYFQNEAQLEKSRLLSDRFSAERPKGSFSTLEIQRTEQGDSAMYLCASSPQGFNEKLFFGSGTQLSVL.

Written as DNA, the CDR3 is TGTGCCAGCAGCGTGGGACAGGGGGCGGGTAGAGAGACCCAGTACTTC. This gives the protein CASSVGQGAGRETQYF. The V call is TRBV9, the J call TRBJ2-5, with 12 bases fitting TRBD1. The junction had 6 bases not matched to a gene; V was cut back by 2 bases and J by 4 bases. The CDR3 length is 16 residues. Germline CDR1 and CDR2: SGDLS and YYNGEE.

V and J are TRBV19 and TRBJ2-3; 8 bases map to TRBD2. The V gene end was trimmed by 1 base and the J gene end by 7 bases; junction bases not matched to a gene: 13. This CDR3 spans 17 amino acids. Per germline, CDR1 LNHDA and CDR2 SQIVND (reference sequence). CDR3 protein: CASSIGGGASGLNTQYF. The CDR3 region has the DNA TGTGCCAGTAGTATAGGTGGGGGTGCTAGCGGGCTAAATACGCAGTATTTT.

This clone was found once. V is TRBV28 and J is TRBJ1-6; TRBD1 might be the D (6 bases). Germline CDR1 and CDR2: MDHEN and SYDVKM. Trimming cost V 4 bases and J 10 bases, with 17 bases left between them. The CDR3 is 15 amino acids. This CDR3 reads CASSSLGGLRSPLHF. In DNA, the CDR3 is TGTGCCAGCAGTTCCTTGGGGGGGCTTCGGTCACCCCTCCACTTT.

The chain carries TRBV14 and TRBJ2-7; D possibly uses TRBD1 or TRBD2 (6 bases each). This CDR3 comprises 15 residues. V was clipped by 4 bases and J by 5 bases, with 18 bases between them. Germline assignment: CDR1 SGHDN and CDR2 FVKESK. CDR3 in DNA: TGTGCCAGCAGCCCTAGGAGGGGGGCCCCGGACGAGCAGTACTTC. Protein product: CASSPRRGAPDEQYF. Together with reference TRBV14 and TRBJ2-7, the CDR3 gives the full variable domain: EAGVTQFPSHSVIEKGQTVTLRCDPISGHDNLYWYRRVMGKEIKFLLHFVKESKQDESGMPNNRFLAERTGGTYSTLKVQPAELEDSGVYFCASSPRRGAPDEQYFGPGTRLTVT.

The chain's CDR3 is CAIKQQGRGEGYTF. The CDR3 DNA reads TGTGCCATCAAACAACAGGGCCGGGGTGAAGGCTACACCTTC. The chain links TRBV10-3 to TRBJ1-2, with D possibly matching TRBD1 (6 bases). The V end lost 7 bases, the J end lost 8 bases, and 20 bases lay between the germline ends. The CDR3 length is 14 residues. Per the germline V gene, CDR1 is ENHRY and CDR2 is SYGVKD.

This chain joins TRBV5-1 and TRBJ2-3, with 8 bases identical to TRBD1. Germline CDR1 SGHRS, CDR2 YFSETQ. The CDR3 has 15 residues. V dropped 2 bases and J dropped 0; count of bases not matched to a gene: 2. CDR3 nucleotide sequence: TGCGCCAGCAGCTTACAGGGGGTGAGCACAGATACGCAGTATTTT. Translated, it gives CASSLQGVSTDTQYF.

This chain uses TRBV4-3 with TRBJ1-2; D is ambiguous. Germline V gives CDR1 LGHNA, CDR2 YSLEER. This CDR3 is built from 14 residues. The germline V and J ends were trimmed by 1 base and 7 bases, with 13 bases remaining between them. The CDR3 coding sequence is TGCGCCAGCAGCCAAGTCTCGGGGTTCGGTGGCTACACCTTC. Translation gives CASSQVSGFGGYTF.

The chain uses TRBV4-2 and TRBJ1-1; the D gene is possibly TRBD1 (5 bases). This CDR3 spans 17 amino acids. CDR1 is LGHNA and CDR2 is YNFKEQ in the germline V gene. V lost 2 bases and J 1 base, leaving 17 bases between the germline ends. CDR3 coding DNA: TGTGCCAGCAGCCAACACTCAGGGAGGAAGTCGAACACTGAAGCTTTCTTT. It translates to CASSQHSGRKSNTEAFF.

This chain uses TRBV2 with TRBJ1-1; D is uncertain. The CDR3 spans 14 residues. Germline V gene lookup returns CDR1 SNHLY and CDR2 FYNNEI. V was cut by 5 bases and J by 1 base, with 11 bases left in between. CDR3 loop: CASSPRTGNTEAFF. CDR3 DNA sequence: TGTGCCAGCAGTCCCAGGACTGGGAACACTGAAGCTTTCTTT.

This sequence joins TRBV10-3 and TRBJ2-5; D remains unclear. Trimming pared 6 bases from V and 2 bases from J, leaving 10 bases between. The germline gives CDR1 ENHRY, CDR2 SYGVKD. The CDR3 is 13 residues long. CDR3 sequence: CAISPTAQETQYF. DNA for the CDR3: TGTGCCATCAGCCCGACGGCACAAGAGACCCAGTACTTC.

J is TRBJ1-1 and V is TRBV27, with D uncertain. The germline CDR1 and CDR2 sequences are MNHEY and SMNVEV (reference sequence). The CDR3 sequence is 13 residues long. Trimming removed 5 bases at V and 0 bases at J, with 7 bases between. The chain's CDR3 is CASSPSLNTEAFF. CDR3 bases: TGTGCCAGCAGTCCCTCCTTGAACACTGAAGCTTTCTTT.

This chain uses TRBV27 with TRBJ2-3; 9 bases map to TRBD1. The germline CDR1 and CDR2 sequences are MNHEY and SMNVEV (reference sequence). V gave up 2 bases and J gave up 12 bases; unmatched junction bases: 3. The CDR3 extends over 12 amino acids. This CDR3 reads CASSLNRGLQYF. DNA of the CDR3: TGTGCCAGCAGTTTAAACAGGGGGCTACAGTATTTT.

This clone was picked up one time. The chain uses TRBV5-4 and TRBJ1-2, with 7 bases lining up with TRBD1. CDR1 and CDR2 (germline): SGHNT, YYREEE (reference sequence). With V trimmed by 3 bases and J by 3 bases, 2 bases remained unmatched. The CDR3 runs 13 residues. CDR3 bases: TGTGCCAGCAGCTCAGGACAGGACTATGGCTACACCTTC. This translates into CASSSGQDYGYTF.

This chain uses TRBV5-1 with TRBJ2-3; a possible D gene is TRBD1 (5 bases). Germline CDR1 SGHRS, CDR2 YFSETQ. Deletions cut 4 bases from V and 1 base from J, with 7 bases between. CDR3 length equals 13 residues. The CDR3 sequence is CASSEQGTDTQYF. CDR3 nucleotides: TGCGCCAGCAGCGAACAGGGCACAGATACGCAGTATTTT.

This clone was detected only a few times. The chain combines TRBV7-2 with TRBJ1-1; no clear D. This CDR3 is 14 amino acids long. Germline lookup yields CDR1 SGHTA and CDR2 FQGNSA. V was pared by 3 bases and J by 1 base, with 9 bases between. The CDR3 sequence: CASSFDLSNTEAFF. As DNA, the CDR3 is TGTGCCAGCAGCTTCGACCTGTCGAACACTGAAGCTTTCTTT.

The genes are TRBV7-2 and TRBJ1-4; TRBD1 matches 7 bases. The CDR3 contains 14 residues. Germline V gives CDR1 SGHTA, CDR2 FQGNSA. J gave up 10 bases and V 4 bases, and 9 bases lay outside the gene matches. The CDR3 loop is CASSSHRGARKLFF. CDR3 in DNA: TGTGCCAGCAGCTCCCACAGGGGTGCGCGAAAACTGTTTTTT. The variable domain in full, with the rest retrieved from reference TRBV7-2 and TRBJ1-4, is GAGVSQSPSNKVTEKGKDVELRCDPISGHTALYWYRQSLGQGLEFLIYFQGNSAPDKSGLPSDRFSAERTGGSVSTLTIQRTQQEDSAVYLCASSSHRGARKLFFGSGTQLSVL.